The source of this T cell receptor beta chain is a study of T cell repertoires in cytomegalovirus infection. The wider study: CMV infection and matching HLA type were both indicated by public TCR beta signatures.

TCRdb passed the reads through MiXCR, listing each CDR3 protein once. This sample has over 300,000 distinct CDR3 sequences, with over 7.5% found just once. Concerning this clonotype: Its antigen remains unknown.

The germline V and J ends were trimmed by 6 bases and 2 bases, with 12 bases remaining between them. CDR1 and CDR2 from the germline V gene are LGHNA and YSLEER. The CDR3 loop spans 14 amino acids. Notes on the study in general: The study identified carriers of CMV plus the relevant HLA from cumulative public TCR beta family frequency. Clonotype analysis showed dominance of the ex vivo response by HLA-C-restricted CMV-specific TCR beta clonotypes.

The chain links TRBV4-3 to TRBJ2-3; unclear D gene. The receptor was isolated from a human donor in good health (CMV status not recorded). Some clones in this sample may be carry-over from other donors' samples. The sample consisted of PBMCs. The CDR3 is CASSPGGITDTQYF. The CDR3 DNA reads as TGCGCCAGCAGTCCGGGTGGAATCACAGATACGCAGTATTTT.